Described below is a single T cell receptor beta chain sequence and its context. What antigen it recognizes has not been identified. No base quality values were provided; no much bigger clone lies one nucleotide off. The donors belonged to the validation cohort of under 150 subjects, which was separate from the approximately 700-subject first cohort. Library construction relied on the immunoSEQ multiplex PCR assay. The study's processing was this. To diagnose cytomegalovirus status from the catalog of TCR beta chain sequences, a statistical classification framework was built. Not all clones reach the TCRdb copy of this immuneACCESS table, which keeps in-frame sequences only. Checked studies attribute under half of the gap to unresolved V genes and leave the rest unexplained. V and J calls and clone size follow that table, whereas D and trimming were derived from the DNA. This sample holds roughly 150,000 clones; almost 85% were observed only once. The ten top clones hold roughly 10% of the sample.

The entry originates in a study of cytomegalovirus exposure and HLA in healthy donors (dated by TCRdb to 2015 to 2018). Concerning the study at large: A later analysis indicated that the 95 to 150 validation repertoires were generated on the platform also employed for the 666 repertoires of the first cohort. The aim of the study was to test whether cataloging public T cell receptors could identify signatures of past pathogen exposure. A separate validation cohort of approximately 130 different subjects was used in addition to the 666-subject first cohort. To predict cytomegalovirus infection status, the study combined high-throughput TCR immunosequencing, statistical association of individual TCRs with disease status, and machine learning.

Trimming at the junction amounts to 2 bases on V and 0 bases on J, and the germline ends lie 11 bases apart. Taken from the germline V gene, the CDR1 and CDR2 loops are SNHLY and FYNNEI. The CDR3, from cysteine to phenylalanine, totals 16 residues. Only CDR3 DNA is held: 48 bases, read in frame from base 1. Study-level results and caveats: Across donors, most TCR sequences were observed very rarely, whereas some public TCRs were present in many individuals. The study gave a list of under 200 TCR beta chains associated with cytomegalovirus. It was suggested by the authors that the approach could potentially be generalized to other disease states and immunological phenotypes. Subsequent analysis determined that TCRs grouped into clusters in the first cohort also showed a tendency toward co-occurrence across the 130 or so validation repertoires, and 85% to 95% of cluster scores exceeded 0. A few of the identified cytomegalovirus-associated TCR beta chains were confirmed in vitro to be specific for cytomegalovirus antigens. In both the original and validation cohorts, the classifier was reported to diagnose cytomegalovirus status with high specificity and sensitivity. A later analysis lacked HLA typing for the validation cohort, so it scored co-occurrence in that cohort across all 110 or so repertoires.

The chain is assembled from TRBV2 and TRBJ2-1; the D gene is not confidently resolved. This clonotype was sampled from a man aged 30-40 years in good health and CMV-seropositive. Sequenced sample: PBMCs. The DNA reads as follows: TGTGCCAGCAGTGAACCGGTGAAAAGCTCCTACAATGAGCAGTTCTTC. It encodes CASSEPVKSSYNEQFF.